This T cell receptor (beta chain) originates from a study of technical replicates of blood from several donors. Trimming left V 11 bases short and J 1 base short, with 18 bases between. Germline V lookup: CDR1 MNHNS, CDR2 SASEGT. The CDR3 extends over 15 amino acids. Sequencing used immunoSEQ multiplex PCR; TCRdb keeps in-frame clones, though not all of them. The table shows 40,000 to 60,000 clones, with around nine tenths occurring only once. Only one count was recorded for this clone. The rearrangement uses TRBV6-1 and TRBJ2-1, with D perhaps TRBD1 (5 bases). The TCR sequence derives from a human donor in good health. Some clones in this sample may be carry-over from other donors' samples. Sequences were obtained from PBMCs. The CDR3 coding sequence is TGTGCCGCGCGGAAGGCAGGGCCTTCCTACAATGAGCAGTTCTTC. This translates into CAARKAGPSYNEQFF.